This T cell receptor beta chain was sequenced during a study of T cell changes during pregnancy in multiple sclerosis. Trimming cost V 5 bases and J 6 bases, with 13 bases left between them. The CDR3 consists of 13 residues. The germline V gene has CDR1 LNHDA and CDR2 SQIVND (reference sequence). The protocol was immunoSEQ multiplex PCR, while the TCRdb copy is restricted to in-frame clones and leaves out a portion. The table shows under 40,000 clones, with about 90% occurring only once. The chain has TRBV19 and TRBJ1-2; D perhaps matches TRBD1 (5 bases). The receptor was derived from a female donor with multiple sclerosis, enrolled in a pregnancy study. The sample here was CD8+ T cells from peripheral blood mononuclear cells, taken after pregnancy. DNA of the CDR3: TGTGCCAGTAGTTTCAGGGTGATCAATGGCTACACCTTC. This codes for CASSFRVINGYTF.